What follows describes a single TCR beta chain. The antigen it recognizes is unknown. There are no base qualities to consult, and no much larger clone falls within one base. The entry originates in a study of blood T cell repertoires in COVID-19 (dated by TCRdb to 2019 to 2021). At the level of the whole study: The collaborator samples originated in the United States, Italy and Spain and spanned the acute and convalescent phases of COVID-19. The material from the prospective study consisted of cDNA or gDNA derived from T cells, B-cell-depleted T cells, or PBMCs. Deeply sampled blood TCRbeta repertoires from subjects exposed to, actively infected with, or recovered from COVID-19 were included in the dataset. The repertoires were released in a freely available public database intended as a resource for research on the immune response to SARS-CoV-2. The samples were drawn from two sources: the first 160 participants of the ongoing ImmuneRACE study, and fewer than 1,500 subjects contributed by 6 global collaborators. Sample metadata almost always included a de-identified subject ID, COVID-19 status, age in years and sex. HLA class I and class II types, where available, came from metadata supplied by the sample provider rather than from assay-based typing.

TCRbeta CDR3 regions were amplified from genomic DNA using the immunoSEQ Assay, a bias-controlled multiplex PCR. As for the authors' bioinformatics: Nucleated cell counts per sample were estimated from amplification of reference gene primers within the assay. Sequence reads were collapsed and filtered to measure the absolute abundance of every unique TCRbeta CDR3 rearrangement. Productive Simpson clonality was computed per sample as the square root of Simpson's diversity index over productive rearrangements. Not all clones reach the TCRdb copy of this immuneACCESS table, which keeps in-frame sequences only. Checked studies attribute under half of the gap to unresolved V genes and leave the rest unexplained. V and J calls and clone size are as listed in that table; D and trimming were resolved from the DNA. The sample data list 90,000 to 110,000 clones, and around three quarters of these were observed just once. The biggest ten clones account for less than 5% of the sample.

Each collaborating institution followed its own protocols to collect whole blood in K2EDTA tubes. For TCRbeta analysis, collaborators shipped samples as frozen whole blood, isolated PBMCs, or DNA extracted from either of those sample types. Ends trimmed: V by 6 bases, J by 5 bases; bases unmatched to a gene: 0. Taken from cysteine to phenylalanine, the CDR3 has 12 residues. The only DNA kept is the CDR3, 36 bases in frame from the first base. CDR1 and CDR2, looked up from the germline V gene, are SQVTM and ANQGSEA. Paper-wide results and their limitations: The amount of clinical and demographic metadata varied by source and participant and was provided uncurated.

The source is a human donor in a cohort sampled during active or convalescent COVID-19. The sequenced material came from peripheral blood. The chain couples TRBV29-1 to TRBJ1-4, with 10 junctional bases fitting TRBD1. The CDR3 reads CSVGQGNEKLFF. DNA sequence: TGCAGCGTGGGACAGGGGAATGAAAAACTGTTTTTT.